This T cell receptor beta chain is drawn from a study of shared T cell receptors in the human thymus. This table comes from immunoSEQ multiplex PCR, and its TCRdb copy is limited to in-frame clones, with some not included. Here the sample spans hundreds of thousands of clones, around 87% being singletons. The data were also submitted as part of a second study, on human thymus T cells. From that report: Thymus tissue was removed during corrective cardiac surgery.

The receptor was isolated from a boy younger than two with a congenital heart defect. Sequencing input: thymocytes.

Written as DNA, the CDR3 is TGTGCCAGCAGCCATGAGACTAGCGGGCCTTCCTACAATGAGCAGTTCTTC. Its translation is CASSHETSGPSYNEQFF. The rearrangement uses TRBV7-6 and TRBJ2-1, with 10 positions matching TRBD2. Germline CDR1 and CDR2: SGHVS and FNYEAQ. V lost 5 bases, J lost 1 base, and 8 bases stayed unmatched. The CDR3 has 17 amino acids.